These 29 T cell receptor beta chains were sequenced from one sample in a study of blood T cell repertoires in COVID-19. Method: immunoSEQ multiplex PCR; TCRdb's copy keeps in-frame clones and lacks some. The table lists approximately 150,000 clones, around 81% of them singletons. Sample: peripheral blood. The receptors come from a man aged 60 to 75 with active or convalescent COVID-19.

This clone was seen more than once but under ten times. CDR3 region: CSVEDRGDRGAFF. The CDR3 coding sequence is TGCAGCGTTGAAGATCGAGGAGACAGGGGAGCTTTCTTT. The rearrangement links TRBV29-1 to TRBJ1-1; TRBD1 aligns across 8 bases. V dropped 0 bases and J dropped 10; count of bases not matched to a gene: 7. CDR3 length: 13 amino acids. From germline, CDR1 is SQVTM and CDR2 ANQGSEA.

This clone was counted only a few times. V gene TRBV19 combines with J gene TRBJ1-6; perhaps TRBD1 as D (5 bases). Between the trimmed V and J ends, which lost 7 bases and 9 bases, there was a span of 19 bases. CDR3 length equals 15 residues. Germline values: CDR1 LNHDA, CDR2 SQIVND (reference sequence). The DNA for the CDR3 is TGTGCCAGTACCACCTCCCAAGGGGTTAGTTCACCCCTCCACTTT. Its protein product is CASTTSQGVSSPLHF.

V gene TRBV19 combines with J gene TRBJ2-3; 12 nucleotides align to TRBD2. V gave up 4 bases and J gave up 7 bases; unmatched junction bases: 6. Germline CDR1 and CDR2: LNHDA and SQIVND (reference sequence). The CDR3 contains 15 residues. CDR3 loop: CASSTLAGGRNTQYF. Here the CDR3 DNA reads TGTGCCAGTAGTACGCTAGCGGGGGGGCGAAATACGCAGTATTTT.

This sequence joins TRBV18 and TRBJ2-7; 12 bases align to TRBD2. Looked up from germline, CDR1 is KGHSH and CDR2 is LQKENI. V shed 3 bases and J 5 bases; nucleotides not matched to a gene: 5. CDR3 length: 15 residues. The CDR3 DNA sequence: TGTGCCAGCTCACCGCGACTAGCGGGAGAAAACGAGCAGTACTTC. Its translation is CASSPRLAGENEQYF.

The chain couples TRBV6-4 to TRBJ1-5; the D is unclear. Germline lookup yields CDR1 MRHNA and CDR2 SNTAGT. The CDR3 is 14 amino acids. V lost 6 bases and J 4 bases, leaving 13 bases between the germline ends. The chain's CDR3 is CASSREGGNQPQHF. The CDR3 nucleotides read TGTGCCAGCAGCCGGGAGGGCGGGAATCAGCCCCAGCATTTT.

V is TRBV5-1 and J is TRBJ2-2; perhaps TRBD2 as D (6 bases). Trimming cost V 6 bases and J 4 bases, with 13 bases left between them. Germline CDR1 is SGHRS and CDR2 is YFSETQ. The CDR3 spans 14 residues. CDR3 nucleotide sequence: TGCGCCAGCACAAAAGGAGGGAGCACCGGGGAGCTGTTTTTT. As protein: CASTKGGSTGELFF.

The gene calls are TRBV5-1 and TRBJ2-1; 12 nucleotides align to TRBD2. This CDR3 has 19 residues. CDR1 SGHRS and CDR2 YFSETQ come from the germline V gene. V shed 4 bases and J 2 bases; nucleotides not matched to a gene: 13. The CDR3 nucleotides are TGCGCCAGCAGCCTTCGGACTAGCGGGAACGTTGTGGCCTACAATGAGCAGTTCTTC. It codes for CASSLRTSGNVVAYNEQFF.

The rearrangement links TRBV14 to TRBJ1-6; 10 nucleotides align to TRBD1. The CDR3 contains 17 residues. Germline V gives CDR1 SGHDN, CDR2 FVKESK. The trim removed 1 base at V and 4 bases at J, leaving 4 bases unmatched. CDR3 loop: CASSQGTGGLYNSPLHF. The CDR3 DNA is TGTGCCAGCAGCCAAGGGACAGGGGGTTTGTATAATTCACCCCTCCACTTT.

The chain has TRBV12-5 and TRBJ1-1; 7 bases map to TRBD1. Germline CDR1 and CDR2: LGHNT and FRNRAP. The J segment lost 7 bases and the V segment lost 5 bases, leaving 4 bases of the junction unmatched. The CDR3 totals 12 residues. In DNA form, the CDR3 reads TGTGCTAGTGGTCCAACAGGGGATGAAGCTTTCTTT. Amino acid sequence: CASGPTGDEAFF.

This clone has just one count. The gene calls are TRBV7-3 and TRBJ1-3, with D tentatively TRBD1 (5 bases). The CDR3 is made up of 16 amino acids. V dropped 2 bases and J dropped 4 bases, with 15 bases sitting between them. CDR1 and CDR2 (germline): SGHTA, FQGTGA. The chain's CDR3 is CASSLSGTSEGNTIYF. The CDR3 DNA reads as TGTGCCAGCAGCTTATCAGGGACTTCGGAGGGAAACACCATATATTTT.

The chain recombines TRBV7-3 with TRBJ2-7; 10 bases align to TRBD1. Germline lookup yields CDR1 SGHTA and CDR2 FQGTGA. There are 15 residues in the CDR3. V was pared by 5 bases and J by 5 bases, with 9 bases of the junction left unmatched. The CDR3 sequence is CASSRTGTGVDEQYF. The CDR3 DNA reads as TGTGCCAGCAGCAGGACCGGGACAGGGGTTGACGAGCAGTACTTC.

V and J are TRBV5-1 and TRBJ2-3; TRBD2 agrees at 8 bases. In germline, CDR1 is SGHRS, CDR2 YFSETQ. This CDR3 contains 15 residues. V was pared by 5 bases and J by 4 bases, with 9 bases of the junction left unmatched. CDR3 nucleotide sequence: TGCGCCAGCAGTGGGGGCGGGGGGACCGCAGATACGCAGTATTTT. Its protein is CASSGGGGTADTQYF.

This clone was recorded only once. The gene calls are TRBV7-7 and TRBJ2-5; D gene ambiguous. The CDR3 length is 13 residues. CDR1 is SSHAT and CDR2 is FNYEAQ in the germline V gene (reference sequence). Trimming stripped 5 bases from V and 5 bases from J, with 12 bases between. The CDR3 nucleotides read TGTGCCAGCAGCCGCATAGTTCGGGAGACCCAGTACTTC. Translated: CASSRIVRETQYF.

This clone was detected only a few times. This chain links TRBV5-4 with TRBJ1-2; D is possibly TRBD1 (6 bases). The germline V gene has CDR1 SGHNT and CDR2 YYREEE (reference sequence). The CDR3 extends over 15 amino acids. The V gene lost 4 bases and the J gene lost 4 bases, with 17 bases spanning the gap. CDR3 nucleotides: TGTGCCAGCAGCCAAGGACCCAGGGGATCCTATGGCTACACCTTC. Protein: CASSQGPRGSYGYTF.

The table lists this clone with a few counts. The CDR3 spells CSAGGDGYTF. The CDR3 bases are TGCAGCGCAGGGGGCGATGGCTACACCTTC. The chain uses TRBV29-1 and TRBJ1-2; TRBD1 matches 8 bases. Looked up from germline, CDR1 is SQVTM and CDR2 is ANQGSEA. Trimming removed 7 bases from V and 6 bases from J; junction bases left unmatched: 1. The CDR3 length is 10 residues.

This clone has just a few counts. This rearrangement joins TRBV27 to TRBJ1-6, with D hard to call. V lost 5 bases to trimming and J lost 9 bases, with 20 bases between them. The CDR3 loop spans 16 amino acids. Germline V gives CDR1 MNHEY, CDR2 SMNVEV (reference sequence). The CDR3 DNA is TGTGCCAGCAGTACCGCCCCCGGGCGGGAGGGTTCACCCCTCCACTTT. Translated, it gives CASSTAPGREGSPLHF.

The chain employs TRBV29-1 and TRBJ2-1, with TRBD1 matching over 9 bases. The germline V gene has CDR1 SQVTM and CDR2 ANQGSEA. After removal of 8 bases from V and 5 bases from J, the junction contained 10 bases not matched to a gene. The CDR3 length is 14 residues. The CDR3 loop is CSSNSQGADNEQFF. Here the CDR3 DNA reads TGCAGCTCCAACTCACAGGGGGCTGACAATGAGCAGTTCTTC.

As to this clone: One end of the junction varies from germline; a read error may be responsible. This rearrangement joins TRBV19 to TRBJ2-1, with TRBD2 matching over 8 bases. CDR1 is LNHDA, CDR2 SQIVND, per germline (reference sequence). CDR3 size: 13 residues. The CDR3 region is CAISGGRYTEQFF. As DNA, the CDR3 is TGTGCCATTTCGGGCGGGAGGTACACTGAGCAGTTCTTC.

The V and J genes are TRBV5-1 and TRBJ2-3; a weak D match, TRBD2 (6 bases). Germline CDR1 SGHRS, CDR2 YFSETQ. The CDR3 sequence is 14 residues long. Trimming stripped 4 bases from V and 4 bases from J, with 13 bases between. CDR3 in amino acids: CASSPDSSADTQYF. CDR3 DNA: TGCGCCAGCAGCCCCGATTCTAGCGCAGATACGCAGTATTTT.

J is TRBJ2-3 and V is TRBV9; 12 bases are shared with TRBD2. The CDR3 spans 16 residues. The germline gives CDR1 SGDLS, CDR2 YYNGEE. With 0 bases clipped from V and 5 bases from J, the junction kept 4 bases outside the gene matches. The CDR3 DNA reads TGTGCCAGCAGCGTAGGGGTACTAGCGGGGGGAGATACGCAGTATTTT. Its translation: CASSVGVLAGGDTQYF.

This sequence joins TRBV18 and TRBJ2-7; D might be TRBD2 (6 bases). Germline CDR1 reads KGHSH; CDR2 reads LQKENI. The CDR3 is 14 amino acids. Deletions cut 3 bases from V and 3 bases from J, with 12 bases between. The CDR3 reads CASSPGDGSYEQYF. As DNA, the CDR3 is TGTGCCAGCTCACCCGGCGACGGGAGCTACGAGCAGTACTTC.

The chain links TRBV5-6 to TRBJ1-1, with no clear D. The CDR3 totals 13 residues. V was trimmed by 2 bases and J by 6 bases, leaving 11 bases between them. Germline V gene lookup returns CDR1 SGHDT and CDR2 YYEEEE. CDR3 amino acids: CASSFSGRAEAFF. CDR3 bases: TGTGCCAGCAGCTTCTCTGGTCGGGCTGAAGCTTTCTTT.

The chain is built from TRBV2 and TRBJ2-3, with D perhaps matching TRBD1 (5 bases). In germline, CDR1 is SNHLY, CDR2 FYNNEI. This CDR3 contains 15 residues. The V gene lost 7 bases and the J gene lost 0 bases, with 14 bases spanning the gap. As DNA, the CDR3 is TGTGCCAGCACTCGTTCTAGGGGTAGCACAGATACGCAGTATTTT. It yields the protein CASTRSRGSTDTQYF. Using reference TRBV2 and TRBJ2-3 for the parts outside the CDR3, the full variable domain is EPEVTQTPSHQVTQMGQEVILRCVPISNHLYFYWYRQILGQKVEFLVSFYNNEISEKSEIFDDQFSVERPDGSNFTLKIRSTKLEDSAMYFCASTRSRGSTDTQYFGPGTRLTVL.

DNA for the CDR3: TGTGCCAGCAGCTTAGGTGGCGGGGTGAACACCGGGGAGCTGTTTTTT. This codes for CASSLGGGVNTGELFF. The V gene is TRBV11-3, the J gene TRBJ2-2; D may be TRBD2 (6 bases). CDR3 length: 16 amino acids. Trimming left V 1 base short and J 1 base short, with 10 bases between. Germline loops: CDR1 SGHNT, CDR2 YENEEA.

The rearrangement joins TRBV25-1 to TRBJ2-5, with 7 nucleotides matching TRBD2. The CDR3 covers 15 residues. After removal of 8 bases from V and 5 bases from J, the junction contained 14 bases not matched to a gene. Germline loops: CDR1 MGHDK, CDR2 SYGVNS. The CDR3 bases are TGTGCCAGCGCCCAGCGGGGAGCGGGCAAGGAGACCCAGTACTTC. Encoded protein: CASAQRGAGKETQYF.

The chain couples TRBV5-1 to TRBJ2-7; 11 positions match TRBD1. J lost 3 bases, V lost 4 bases, and 3 bases had no gene match. The CDR3 is 14 residues long. The germline CDR1 and CDR2 sequences are SGHRS and YFSETQ. Here the CDR3 reads CASSPGTGGYEQYF. The CDR3 nucleotides are TGCGCCAGCAGCCCGGGGACAGGGGGCTACGAGCAGTACTTC.

The rearrangement joins TRBV2 to TRBJ1-2; 10 positions agree with TRBD1. Germline V gives CDR1 SNHLY, CDR2 FYNNEI. V lost 5 bases and J lost 7; bases outside the gene matches: 4. This CDR3 is built from 13 residues. The CDR3 DNA is TGTGCCAGCAGTACGGGACAGGGGATTGGCTACACCTTC. This sequence encodes CASSTGQGIGYTF. Complete variable domain (other parts from reference TRBV2 and TRBJ1-2): EPEVTQTPSHQVTQMGQEVILRCVPISNHLYFYWYRQILGQKVEFLVSFYNNEISEKSEIFDDQFSVERPDGSNFTLKIRSTKLEDSAMYFCASSTGQGIGYTFGSGTRLTVV.

This clone was picked up a small number of times. The gene calls are TRBV21-1 and TRBJ1-1; the table's D gene call, TRBD1, was not cross checked with the DNA. TRBV21-1 is annotated as a pseudogene. This CDR3 has 12 amino acids. The CDR3 here is CASTTGNTEAFF. The CDR3 coding sequence is TGTGCCAGCACCACAGGGAACACTGAAGCTTTCTTT.

The V and J genes are TRBV19 and TRBJ1-2, with TRBD1 as a possible D gene (5 bases). V was cut by 7 bases and J by 7 bases, with 16 bases left in between. The CDR3 consists of 13 residues. The germline V gene encodes CDR1 LNHDA and CDR2 SQIVND (reference sequence). This CDR3 reads CASNGGRNGGYTF. CDR3 in DNA: TGTGCCAGTAATGGGGGGAGAAATGGTGGCTACACCTTC.